Here is one T cell receptor (beta chain) with its context. Its specificity is unknown. Oncomine TCR Beta short-read sequencing was applied to DNA from cultured CD4+ T cells. The template was genomic DNA from cultured CD4+ T cells. TCRdb re-called the PCR reads through MiXCR, storing one row per CDR3 protein. The sample records 20,000 or so distinct CDR3 sequences, around 66% being singletons. Germline V gives CDR1 SGHTA, CDR2 FQGTGA. The junction had 5 bases not matched to a gene; V was cut back by 5 bases and J by 0 bases. The CDR3 totals 15 residues. The data belong to a study of vaccination and CD4 T cells after COVID-19. The treatment was: approximately nine-day PBMC culture with coronavirus spike peptide pools or control peptides (ViraFEST assay). IL-2 at roughly 9.6 IU/ml and peptide pools at 9 to 10 ug/ml were added to PBMCs cultured at roughly 2.1 million per well.

The sequence was obtained from a human donor who had recovered from COVID-19. The source material was CD4+ T cells from blood, cultured in vitro. This rearrangement joins TRBV7-3 to TRBJ1-2, with 8 bases aligning to TRBD1. The CDR3 coding sequence is TGTGCCAGCAGCCCTGGACAGGGTCCTAACTATGGCTACACCTTC. Protein: CASSPGQGPNYGYTF.